These T cell receptor beta chains were read from a single sample in a study of graft-versus-host responses after intestinal transplantation. The assay was immunoSEQ multiplex PCR, and TCRdb's table has in-frame clones only and misses some. The table shows tens of thousands of clones, with around nine tenths occurring only once. This specimen consisted of PBMCs, obtained around 61 weeks after intestinal transplantation. Source of these receptors: a human patient who received an intestinal transplant, so some T cells may come from the graft donor. Both conserved end residues are part of each CDR3. A D gene is named only where the DNA matches it firmly. Clone size, where shown, is once, few, many, or a class for clones that have expanded.

>NA|TRBJ1-1|TRBV5-6|NA
CASSLYGDTEAFF
TGTGCCAGCAGCTTGTATGGGGACACTGAAGCTTTCTTT
>NA|TRBJ2-1|TRBV5-4|NA
CASSPAPVSQFNEQFF
TGTGCCAGCAGCCCTGCCCCTGTGAGCCAATTCAATGAGCAGTTCTTC
>NA|TRBJ2-1|TRBV6-1|TRBD2
CASSRPSGTPLEQFF
TGTGCCAGCAGTCGGCCTAGCGGAACCCCCCTTGAGCAGTTCTTC
>NA|TRBJ2-7|TRBV6-1|NA
CASRTRGAAYEQYF
TGTGCCAGCAGGACCCGGGGGGCAGCCTACGAGCAGTACTTC
>NA|TRBJ1-2|TRBV9|NA
CASSVGSEGYTF
TGTGCCAGCAGCGTAGGGTCTGAGGGCTACACCTTC
>NA|TRBJ1-3|TRBV6-5|NA
CASSYRGGNTIYF
TGTGCCAGCAGTTACAGGGGTGGAAACACCATATATTTT
>NA|TRBJ2-5|TRBV18|NA
CASSPPFLWETQYF
TGTGCCAGCTCACCACCGTTCCTTTGGGAGACCCAGTACTTC
>NA|TRBJ2-2|TRBV12-5|NA
CASGFEPGTNTGELFF
TGTGCTAGTGGTTTCGAGCCCGGGACCAACACCGGGGAGCTGTTTTTT
>NA|TRBJ1-1|TRBV14|NA
CASSQQNTEAFF
TGTGCCAGCAGCCAACAGAACACTGAAGCTTTCTTT
>NA|TRBJ1-1|TRBV27|NA
CASSLGMNTEAFF
TGTGCCAGCAGTTTGGGTATGAACACTGAAGCTTTCTTT
>NA|TRBJ1-1|TRBV9|TRBD1
CASSESTGLGTEAFF
TGTGCCAGCAGCGAATCGACAGGGTTGGGCACTGAAGCTTTCTTT
>NA|TRBJ2-7|TRBV27|NA
CASSLSQFPYEQYF
TGTGCCAGCAGTTTATCACAGTTCCCCTACGAGCAGTACTTC
>NA|TRBJ2-7|TRBV28|NA
CASTPGRPPYEQYF
TGTGCCAGCACCCCAGGCAGGCCCCCCTACGAGCAGTACTTC
>few|TRBJ1-3|TRBV6-5|TRBD1
CASSGTGSSGNTIYF
TGTGCCAGCAGTGGGACAGGGAGCTCTGGAAACACCATATATTTT
>NA|TRBJ2-6|TRBV29-1|NA
CSVEVPGPDSGANVLTF
TGCAGCGTTGAAGTCCCAGGCCCGGACTCTGGGGCCAACGTCCTGACTTTC
>NA|TRBJ1-4|TRBV7-6|NA
CASGGTNEKLFF
TGTGCCAGTGGGGGAACCAATGAAAAACTGTTTTTT
>few|TRBJ1-3|TRBV6-6|NA
CASSYSGSSGNTIYF
TGTGCCAGCAGTTACTCGGGAAGCTCTGGAAACACCATATATTTT
>NA|TRBJ2-6|TRBV7-9|NA
CASSLGGPPSGANVLTF
TGTGCCAGCAGCTTAGGGGGGCCGCCCTCTGGGGCCAACGTCCTGACTTTC
>NA|TRBJ1-2|TRBV5-8|TRBD1
CASSLTQGTDGYTF
TGTGCCAGCAGCCTTACACAGGGGACAGATGGCTACACCTTC
>NA|TRBJ2-1|TRBV6-5|NA
CASSPDSYNEQFF
TGTGCCAGCAGTCCCGACTCCTACAATGAGCAGTTCTTC
>NA|TRBJ1-2|TRBV6-1|NA
CASSKRPNGYTF
TGTGCCAGCAGTAAGCGTCCGAATGGCTACACCTTC
>NA|TRBJ1-1|TRBV29-1|NA
CSVLDREAFF
TGCAGCGTTCTGGACAGAGAAGCTTTCTTT
>NA|TRBJ1-2|TRBV4-3|NA
CASSQYLIDTNYGYTF
TGCGCCAGCAGCCAATATTTGATAGATACTAACTATGGCTACACCTTC
>NA|TRBJ2-7|TRBV30|TRBD1
CAWSDYLGTGSSYEQYF
TGTGCCTGGAGTGACTATTTAGGGACAGGGTCCTCCTACGAGCAGTACTTC
>NA|TRBJ2-3|TRBV4-3|NA
CASSQGLGLLDTQYF
TGCGCCAGCAGCCAAGGGCTCGGGTTATTGGATACGCAGTATTTT
>NA|TRBJ2-3|TRBV27|NA
CASSLRQPWGTDTQYF
TGTGCCAGCAGTTTACGTCAGCCCTGGGGCACAGATACGCAGTATTTT
>NA|TRBJ2-3|TRBV5-1|TRBD2
CASSLRTSGGAKDTQYF
TGCGCCAGCAGCTTGAGAACTAGCGGGGGGGCAAAAGATACGCAGTATTTT